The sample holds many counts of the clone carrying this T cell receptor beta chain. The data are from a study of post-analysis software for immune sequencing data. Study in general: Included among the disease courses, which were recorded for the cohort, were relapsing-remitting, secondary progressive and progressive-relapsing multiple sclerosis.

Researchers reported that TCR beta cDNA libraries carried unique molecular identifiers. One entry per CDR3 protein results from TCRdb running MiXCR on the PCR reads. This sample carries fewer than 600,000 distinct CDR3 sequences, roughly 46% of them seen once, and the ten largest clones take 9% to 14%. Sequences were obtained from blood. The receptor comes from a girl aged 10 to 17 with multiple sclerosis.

The DNA of the CDR3 is TGCGCCAGCAGCCAAGGGCAGGCGATCTACGAGCAGTACTTC. Its translation is CASSQGQAIYEQYF. The chain combines TRBV4-1 with TRBJ2-7; D unresolved. Germline values: CDR1 MGHRA, CDR2 YSYEKL. This CDR3 is 14 amino acids long. V was cut by 1 base and J by 3 bases, with 10 bases left in between.